This T cell receptor beta chain was sequenced for a study of OX40 agonist ivuxolimab in advanced cancers. Notes on the study in general: Researchers report that CD8+ T cells had, on average, more expanded clones than CD4+. The 0.1-3.0 mg/kg partial responders had among the lowest clonal expansion. At 0.1 to 3.0 mg/kg and by week 6, CD4+ and CD8+ T cells in the blood had expanded clonally.

Blood got drawn at baseline, again on cycle 4 day 1, and then on cycle 7 day 1. In germline, CDR1 is SGHDT, CDR2 YYEEEE. The length of the CDR3 is 15 residues. V was cut by 0 bases and J by 2 bases, with 10 bases left in between. TCRdb's table, derived via immunoSEQ multiplex PCR, lists solely in-frame clones and lacks some. The sample yields about 88,000 clones, roughly 85% seen once. As to this clone: Its antigen is still unknown.

The chain has TRBV5-6 and TRBJ2-3; D remains unclear. This clonotype was sampled from an adult with an advanced solid tumor such as melanoma, head and neck, liver or kidney cancer. The input for sequencing was CD4+ or CD8+ T cells sorted from blood, taken in a trial of the OX40 agonist ivuxolimab. CDR3 loop: CASSLDLGITDTQYF. In nucleotides, the CDR3 is TGTGCCAGCAGCTTGGATTTGGGAATCACAGATACGCAGTATTTT.